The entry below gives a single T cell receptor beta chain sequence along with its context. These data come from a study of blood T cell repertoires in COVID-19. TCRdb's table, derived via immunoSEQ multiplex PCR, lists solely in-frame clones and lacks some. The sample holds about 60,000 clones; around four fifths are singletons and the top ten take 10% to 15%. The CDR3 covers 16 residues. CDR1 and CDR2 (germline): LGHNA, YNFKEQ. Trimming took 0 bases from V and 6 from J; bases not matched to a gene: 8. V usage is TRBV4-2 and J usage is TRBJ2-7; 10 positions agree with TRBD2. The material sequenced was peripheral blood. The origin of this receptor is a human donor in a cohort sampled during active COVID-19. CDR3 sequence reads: CASSQDWSSGSGEQYF. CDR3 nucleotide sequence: TGTGCCAGCAGCCAAGATTGGTCTAGCGGGAGCGGCGAGCAGTACTTC.